The entry below gives a single T cell receptor (beta chain) sequence along with its context. The entry originates in a study of radiotherapy plus CTLA-4 blockade in lung cancer. The assay was immunoSEQ multiplex PCR, and TCRdb's table has in-frame clones only and misses some. In the table there are fewer than 40,000 clones, 60% to 80% of which are singletons. The CDR3 consists of 14 residues. V dropped 4 bases and J dropped 5 bases, with 15 bases sitting between them. Germline CDR1 reads GTSNPN; CDR2 reads SVGIG (reference sequence). The material was peripheral blood, obtained from a patient treated with radiotherapy plus ipilimumab. This chain uses TRBV30 with TRBJ2-1; D perhaps matches TRBD2 (5 bases). The TCR comes from a human donor with non-small cell lung cancer whose response to radiotherapy plus ipilimumab could not be evaluated. CDR3 coding DNA: TGTGCCTGGACTGGAGGCCTCGTGGACAATGAGCAGTTCTTC. This translates into CAWTGGLVDNEQFF.